This T cell receptor beta chain was profiled in a study of cytomegalovirus exposure and HLA in healthy donors. The germline CDR1 and CDR2 sequences are SGHVS and FQNEAQ. The V end was cut by 4 bases, the J end by 7 bases, with 8 bases between. CDR3 length equals 12 residues. Turning to this clone: The antigen is undetermined.

Study-level findings and limits: Listed as cytomegalovirus-associated were over 150 TCR beta chains. Later analysis revealed greater clonal expansion in HLA-associated TCR beta chains than in equally common others. The authors later found TCR association rates varying by HLA locus, with DRB1 most and HLA-C fewest. It was reportedly the case that the classifier diagnosed cytomegalovirus status with high specificity and sensitivity.

Vbeta (60) and Jbeta (13) primers were used in the PCR. Some clones are missing from TCRdb's copy, which holds only in-frame ones; the method was immunoSEQ multiplex PCR. Of around 160,000 clones detected, about 74% appear once; the ten largest clones hold about 13%. The chain links TRBV7-8 to TRBJ2-1; the D gene is possibly TRBD2 (6 bases). The receptor was derived from a man in his forties in good health and CMV-seropositive. The sample taken for sequencing was PBMCs. This CDR3 is CASSWSGNEQFF. The CDR3 nucleotides are TGTGCCAGCAGCTGGAGCGGGAATGAGCAGTTCTTC.